This is a list of T cell receptor beta chains from one sample in a study of human T cells and chemical hapten exposure. TCRdb reanalysed the RACE reads using MiXCR and keeps one entry per CDR3 protein. Among 370,000 or so distinct CDR3 sequences, 4% to 5.5% were seen once, and the ten largest hold approximately 2.1%. This specimen was whole blood, taken in connection with sensitization to the hapten diphenylcyclopropenone (DPC). The receptors shown here come from a woman aged 45-60 years with alopecia areata. Some clones in this sample may be carry-over from other donors' samples. CDR3s include the opening cysteine and the closing phenylalanine or tryptophan. D genes are given only for firm matches. Clone size is stated in some rows and not others, as once, few, many or a class when expanded.

clone_size: NA
v_call: TRBV21-1
cdr3_length: 18
d_call: NA
j_call: TRBJ2-5
cdr3_nt: TGTGCCAGCAGCAAAGGGGCAGGACTAGCGGTTTACCAAGAGACCCAGTACTTC
cdr3_aa: CASSKGAGLAVYQETQYF

clone_size: many
v_call: TRBV20-1
cdr3_length: 13
d_call: TRBD1
j_call: TRBJ1-5
cdr3_nt: TGCAGTGCTAGATCCACAGGGGAACGGCCCCAGCATTTT
cdr3_aa: CSARSTGERPQHF

clone_size: few
v_call: TRBV20-1
cdr3_length: 14
d_call: TRBD1
j_call: TRBJ2-3
cdr3_nt: TGCAGTGCTAGCCCGACAGGGCTCACAGATACGCAGTATTTT
cdr3_aa: CSASPTGLTDTQYF

clone_size: few
v_call: TRBV2
cdr3_length: 12
d_call: TRBD2
j_call: TRBJ2-3
cdr3_nt: TGTGCCTCCCTAGCGGGCTCCGATACGCAGTATTTT
cdr3_aa: CASLAGSDTQYF

clone_size: many
v_call: TRBV12-3/TRBV12-4
cdr3_length: 14
d_call: NA
j_call: TRBJ2-7
cdr3_nt: TGTGCCAGTAACTCCCACGGGGGCTCCTACGAGCAGTACTTC
cdr3_aa: CASNSHGGSYEQYF

clone_size: few
v_call: TRBV12-3/TRBV12-4
cdr3_length: 17
d_call: TRBD2
j_call: TRBJ2-1
cdr3_nt: TGTGCCAGCAGTTTAGCGCGTGGACTAGCGGGACGGGTCGAGCAGTTCTTC
cdr3_aa: CASSLARGLAGRVEQFF

clone_size: NA
v_call: TRBV27
cdr3_length: 17
d_call: TRBD2
j_call: TRBJ2-5
cdr3_nt: TGTGCCAGCACCGGGCTAGCGGGGGCCCGCCCCCAAGAGACCCAGTACTTC
cdr3_aa: CASTGLAGARPQETQYF

clone_size: many
v_call: TRBV6-1
cdr3_length: 13
d_call: TRBD1
j_call: TRBJ1-5
cdr3_nt: TGTGCCAGCAGTGAAGCGTGGGACAGACCCCAGCATTTT
cdr3_aa: CASSEAWDRPQHF

clone_size: few
v_call: TRBV3-1
cdr3_length: 17
d_call: TRBD2
j_call: TRBJ2-7
cdr3_nt: TGTGCCAGCAGCCAAGTGACTAGCGGGGGGTTTGCCTACGAGCAGTACTTC
cdr3_aa: CASSQVTSGGFAYEQYF

clone_size: many
v_call: TRBV6-5
cdr3_length: 15
d_call: TRBD2
j_call: TRBJ2-3
cdr3_nt: TGTGCCAGCAGACGTTTGACTAGCGCCACAGATACGCAGTATTTT
cdr3_aa: CASRRLTSATDTQYF

clone_size: NA
v_call: TRBV27
cdr3_length: 15
d_call: NA
j_call: TRBJ2-5
cdr3_nt: TGTGCCAGCAGTTCGTTGGGGGCTATAAAAGAGACCCAGTACTTC
cdr3_aa: CASSSLGAIKETQYF

clone_size: many
v_call: TRBV7-2
cdr3_length: 15
d_call: NA
j_call: TRBJ2-1
cdr3_nt: TGTGCCAGCAAACCGGCCGGGGGCTCCTACAATGAGCAGTTCTTC
cdr3_aa: CASKPAGGSYNEQFF

clone_size: NA
v_call: TRBV5-4
cdr3_length: 17
d_call: TRBD2
j_call: TRBJ2-3
cdr3_nt: TGTGCCAGCAGCTTTAAGACTAGCGCGTTTAGCACAGATACGCAGTATTTT
cdr3_aa: CASSFKTSAFSTDTQYF

clone_size: many
v_call: TRBV11-3
cdr3_length: 15
d_call: TRBD1
j_call: TRBJ2-1
cdr3_nt: TGTGCCAGCAGCTCCGGGACAGGGAAAATCGATGAGCAGTTCTTC
cdr3_aa: CASSSGTGKIDEQFF

clone_size: few
v_call: TRBV6-5
cdr3_length: 12
d_call: NA
j_call: TRBJ2-7
cdr3_nt: TGTGCCAGCAGTGACGGTCCCTACGAGCAGTACTTC
cdr3_aa: CASSDGPYEQYF

clone_size: NA
v_call: TRBV7-8
cdr3_length: 15
d_call: NA
j_call: TRBJ1-3
cdr3_nt: TGTGCCAGCAGCCGACAGTTGAGCTCTGGAAACACCATATATTTT
cdr3_aa: CASSRQLSSGNTIYF

clone_size: NA
v_call: TRBV7-9
cdr3_length: 14
d_call: TRBD2
j_call: TRBJ2-1
cdr3_nt: TGTGCCAGCCTCCGTCCTAGCGGGAGGGCTGAGCAGTTCTTC
cdr3_aa: CASLRPSGRAEQFF

clone_size: few
v_call: TRBV24-1
cdr3_length: 14
d_call: NA
j_call: TRBJ2-3
cdr3_nt: TGTGCCACCAGTGATTTTAGCAGCACAGATACGCAGTATTTT
cdr3_aa: CATSDFSSTDTQYF

clone_size: NA
v_call: TRBV5-4
cdr3_length: 15
d_call: NA
j_call: TRBJ2-5
cdr3_nt: TGTGCCAGCAGCACGGGACTCGGACCTAGGGAGACCCAGTACTTC
cdr3_aa: CASSTGLGPRETQYF

clone_size: NA
v_call: TRBV7-2
cdr3_length: 15
d_call: NA
j_call: TRBJ2-3
cdr3_nt: TGTGCCAGCAGCTTAGGCGGCGGGATGGGAGATACGCAGTATTTT
cdr3_aa: CASSLGGGMGDTQYF

clone_size: many
v_call: TRBV13
cdr3_length: 14
d_call: TRBD1
j_call: TRBJ2-7
cdr3_nt: TGTGCCAGCAGCCGGGACAGCTTCTCCTACGAGCAGTACTTC
cdr3_aa: CASSRDSFSYEQYF

clone_size: NA
v_call: TRBV3-1
cdr3_length: 13
d_call: NA
j_call: TRBJ1-1
cdr3_nt: TGTGCCAGCAGCCAAGATCCCGATAGTGAAGCTTTCTTT
cdr3_aa: CASSQDPDSEAFF

clone_size: NA
v_call: TRBV28
cdr3_length: 14
d_call: NA
j_call: TRBJ1-5
cdr3_nt: TGTGCCAGCAGTTCACAGGGATACAATCAGCCCCAGCATTTT
cdr3_aa: CASSSQGYNQPQHF

clone_size: many
v_call: TRBV20-1
cdr3_length: 13
d_call: TRBD1
j_call: TRBJ2-3
cdr3_nt: TGCAGTGCTAGAGATAGGGGGCCAGATACGCAGTATTTT
cdr3_aa: CSARDRGPDTQYF

clone_size: few
v_call: TRBV3-1
cdr3_length: 15
d_call: NA
j_call: TRBJ1-1
cdr3_nt: TGTGCCAGCAGCCAAGACGGCAGGGCTGTTCCTGAAGCTTTCTTT
cdr3_aa: CASSQDGRAVPEAFF

clone_size: many
v_call: TRBV12-5
cdr3_length: 13
d_call: NA
j_call: TRBJ1-1
cdr3_nt: TGTGCTAGTGGGATCCAAGGGTTCACTGAAGCTTTCTTT
cdr3_aa: CASGIQGFTEAFF

clone_size: many
v_call: TRBV20-1
cdr3_length: 15
d_call: NA
j_call: TRBJ2-1
cdr3_nt: TGCAGTGCTAGTAACCGGGACGACCGATGGGATGAGCAGTTCTTC
cdr3_aa: CSASNRDDRWDEQFF

clone_size: NA
v_call: TRBV7-2
cdr3_length: 15
d_call: NA
j_call: TRBJ2-1
cdr3_nt: TGTGCCAGCAGATCCGGGACGCTTGGTAACGGTGAGCAGTTCTTC
cdr3_aa: CASRSGTLGNGEQFF

clone_size: few
v_call: TRBV28
cdr3_length: 16
d_call: TRBD1
j_call: TRBJ1-2
cdr3_nt: TGTGCCACAAATGGACAGGGGGCCTCCAGTAACTATGGCTACACCTTC
cdr3_aa: CATNGQGASSNYGYTF

clone_size: many
v_call: TRBV5-1
cdr3_length: 13
d_call: NA
j_call: TRBJ1-4
cdr3_nt: TGCGCCAGCAGCTTGGGGCAGGGAGGAAAACTGTTTTTT
cdr3_aa: CASSLGQGGKLFF

clone_size: many
v_call: TRBV4-1
cdr3_length: 15
d_call: TRBD1
j_call: TRBJ1-3
cdr3_nt: TGCGCCAGCAGCCTTTGGACAGGGTCTGGAAACACCATATATTTT
cdr3_aa: CASSLWTGSGNTIYF

clone_size: many
v_call: TRBV30
cdr3_length: 15
d_call: NA
j_call: TRBJ1-5
cdr3_nt: TGTGCCCTTCAAATCCAGGGGCGCGGCAATCAGCCCCAGCATTTT
cdr3_aa: CALQIQGRGNQPQHF

clone_size: few
v_call: TRBV28
cdr3_length: 17
d_call: TRBD2
j_call: TRBJ2-3
cdr3_nt: TGTGCCAGCAGTTTAGGGAGTGTAGCGGGAGGGCAGGATACGCAGTATTTT
cdr3_aa: CASSLGSVAGGQDTQYF

clone_size: NA
v_call: TRBV13
cdr3_length: 11
d_call: NA
j_call: TRBJ2-7
cdr3_nt: TGTGCCAGCAGCTTAGGTGCCCAGCAGTACTTC
cdr3_aa: CASSLGAQQYF

clone_size: many
v_call: TRBV20-1
cdr3_length: 10
d_call: NA
j_call: TRBJ2-3
cdr3_nt: TGCAGTGCTATAGGGACTCAGCAGTATTTT
cdr3_aa: CSAIGTQQYF

clone_size: many
v_call: TRBV25-1
cdr3_length: 14
d_call: NA
j_call: TRBJ2-6
cdr3_nt: TGTGCCAGCAGTTCCCACTCTGGGGCCAACGTCCTGACTTTC
cdr3_aa: CASSSHSGANVLTF

clone_size: NA
v_call: TRBV7-8
cdr3_length: 18
d_call: TRBD2
j_call: TRBJ2-5
cdr3_nt: TGTGCCAGCAGCTTACTGTACCGGCGGGGGGGCGTCCAAGAGACCCAGTACTTC
cdr3_aa: CASSLLYRRGGVQETQYF

clone_size: many
v_call: TRBV12-3/TRBV12-4
cdr3_length: 16
d_call: NA
j_call: TRBJ1-1
cdr3_nt: TGTGCCAGCAGTCGTTCCCCCAGGGGCGGATTCACTGAAGCTTTCTTT
cdr3_aa: CASSRSPRGGFTEAFF

clone_size: many
v_call: TRBV20-1
cdr3_length: 15
d_call: NA
j_call: TRBJ2-3
cdr3_nt: TGCAGTGCTACCGGACTCCTTTCTGGTCGGGATACGCAGTATTTT
cdr3_aa: CSATGLLSGRDTQYF